Shown below are 28 T cell receptor beta chains from a single sample sequenced in a study of blood T cell repertoires in COVID-19. Produced via immunoSEQ multiplex PCR; TCRdb's table is partial and in-frame only. Among some 55,000 clones listed, around 86% were seen once. Sequenced material: peripheral blood. These receptors came from a woman aged 60-75 years with acute or convalescent COVID-19.

The chain combines TRBV11-1 with TRBJ2-5; D might be TRBD2 (6 bases). V gave up 0 bases and J gave up 2 bases, with 7 bases separating them. CDR1 is SGHAT, CDR2 FQDESV, per germline (reference sequence). The CDR3 is 14 residues long. As DNA, the CDR3 is TGTGCCAGCAGCTTAGCGGGGGGTCAAGAGACCCAGTACTTC. This codes for CASSLAGGQETQYF.

The chain couples TRBV5-6 to TRBJ1-1; TRBD1 is a possible D gene (6 bases). The length of the CDR3 is 14 residues. V was cut by 3 bases and J by 1 base, with 10 bases left in between. CDR1 SGHDT and CDR2 YYEEEE come from the germline V gene. The CDR3 DNA sequence: TGTGCCAGCAGCTCAGGGGAGAGGAACACTGAAGCTTTCTTT. Protein product: CASSSGERNTEAFF.

This sequence joins TRBV12-3 or TRBV12-4 and TRBJ2-3; no clear D gene. Trimming took 3 bases from V and 4 from J, leaving 8 bases between them. The CDR3 covers 13 residues. The CDR3 DNA sequence: TGTGCCAGCAGTTTTAAGCATCCAGATACGCAGTATTTT. Translating it yields CASSFKHPDTQYF.

The chain carries TRBV10-2 and TRBJ2-7; 7 nucleotides align to TRBD1. CDR1 and CDR2 (germline): WSHSY, SAAADI. V lost 3 bases, J lost 3 bases, and 5 bases stayed unmatched. The CDR3 runs 14 residues. The CDR3 loop reads CASSDSGTDYEQYF. CDR3 coding DNA: TGCGCCAGCAGTGACTCCGGGACAGACTACGAGCAGTACTTC.

V usage is TRBV5-6 and J usage is TRBJ1-1; D remains unclear. This CDR3 is built from 11 residues. V lost 5 bases, J lost 4 bases, and 6 bases lay in between. Germline-derived CDR1 and CDR2 are SGHDT and YYEEEE. The CDR3 nucleotides are TGTGCCAGCAGTTCGTTCACTGAAGCTTTCTTT. Its translation is CASSSFTEAFF.

The J gene is TRBJ1-2, the V gene TRBV5-1; D might be TRBD1 (5 bases). Trimming cost V 0 bases and J 0 bases, with 9 bases left between them. Germline V gives CDR1 SGHRS, CDR2 YFSETQ. This CDR3 has 15 amino acids. In nucleotides, the CDR3 is TGCGCCAGCAGCTTGGGACAGACCTCTAACTATGGCTACACCTTC. Translating it yields CASSLGQTSNYGYTF.

This rearrangement joins TRBV7-6 to TRBJ1-1; D possibly corresponds to TRBD1 (6 bases). CDR1 is SGHVS, CDR2 FNYEAQ, per germline. Between the trimmed V and J ends, which lost 1 base and 2 bases, there was a span of 14 bases. CDR3 length equals 16 residues. This chain's CDR3 is CASSLGAGVGNTEAFF. For the CDR3, the DNA is TGTGCCAGCAGCTTAGGTGCAGGGGTTGGCAACACTGAAGCTTTCTTT.

The CDR3 sequence: CASSEKRESRGEQYF. The CDR3 DNA reads as TGTGCCAGCTCCGAAAAGCGGGAGTCCCGGGGCGAGCAGTACTTC. The chain carries TRBV18 and TRBJ2-7; TRBD2 aligns across 8 bases. CDR3 length: 15 amino acids. Germline assignment: CDR1 KGHSH and CDR2 LQKENI. Trimming at V came to 6 bases and at J to 6 bases, leaving 13 bases not matched to a gene.

This chain links TRBV18 with TRBJ1-2, with D perhaps TRBD1 (5 bases). The CDR3 runs 15 residues. Germline CDR1 and CDR2: KGHSH and LQKENI. V was pared by 4 bases and J by 0 bases, with 12 bases between. CDR3 sequence reads: CASSQLTVTNYGYTF. CDR3 DNA sequence: TGTGCCAGCTCACAATTGACAGTAACTAACTATGGCTACACCTTC.

The chain is built from TRBV7-2 and TRBJ2-3; 12 bases fit TRBD2. This CDR3 has 18 residues. With 5 bases clipped from V and 2 bases from J, the junction kept 11 bases outside the gene matches. Germline assignment: CDR1 SGHTA and CDR2 FQGNSA. The CDR3 sequence: CASSPAVTSGRNTDTQYF. The CDR3, as DNA: TGTGCCAGCAGCCCCGCGGTCACTAGCGGGAGGAACACAGATACGCAGTATTTT.

The genes are TRBV28 and TRBJ1-5, with 8 bases fitting TRBD1. The CDR3 extends over 13 amino acids. The germline V gene encodes CDR1 MDHEN and CDR2 SYDVKM. CDR3 sequence: CASQGVGNQPQHF. The CDR3 DNA is TGTGCTTCACAGGGGGTGGGCAATCAGCCCCAGCATTTT.

This clone occurred once. The rearrangement joins TRBV4-2 to TRBJ1-6, with D unresolved. This CDR3 contains 17 residues. The V end was cut by 0 bases, the J end by 9 bases, with 18 bases between. Per germline, CDR1 LGHNA and CDR2 YNFKEQ. The CDR3 region is CASSQEGMGRPSSPLHF. The DNA for the CDR3 is TGTGCCAGCAGCCAAGAAGGAATGGGCCGCCCATCTTCACCCCTCCACTTT.

The chain combines TRBV29-1 with TRBJ1-2; D ambiguous. Germline lookup yields CDR1 SQVTM and CDR2 ANQGSEA. Trimming removed 5 bases from V and 2 bases from J, with 15 bases in between. CDR3 size: 14 residues. The DNA of the CDR3 is TGCAGCGTTCTAACAGCCGGGATAAACTATGGCTACACCTTC. It translates to CSVLTAGINYGYTF.

V gene TRBV10-3 combines with J gene TRBJ2-3; 10 nucleotides align to TRBD1. Unmatched junction bases numbered 4, after V lost 10 bases and J lost 0 bases. Germline V gene lookup returns CDR1 ENHRY and CDR2 SYGVKD. The CDR3 runs to 14 residues. The CDR3: CATGGQGSTDTQYF. For the CDR3, the DNA is TGTGCCACCGGGGGACAGGGGAGCACAGATACGCAGTATTTT.

This clone appeared a single time. The genes are TRBV28 and TRBJ1-1, with a possible D match to TRBD1 (5 bases). CDR3 size: 12 residues. Germline-derived CDR1 and CDR2 are MDHEN and SYDVKM. Trimming pared 10 bases from V and 4 bases from J, leaving 13 bases between. The CDR3 DNA reads TGTGCCACAGGGAGGGATGTCACTGAAGCTTTCTTT. Its protein is CATGRDVTEAFF.

This rearrangement joins TRBV7-2 to TRBJ2-1, with D possibly being TRBD2 (7 bases). With 5 bases removed from V and 10 bases from J, the gap between germline ends came to 21 bases. This CDR3 has 15 amino acids. Germline-derived CDR1 and CDR2 are SGHTA and FQGNSA. CDR3 sequence (DNA): TGTGCCAGCAGCCCCCAGGGGAGGGGTTCGGGGGAGCAGTTCTTC. Its translation: CASSPQGRGSGEQFF. Combining the CDR3 with reference TRBV7-2 and TRBJ2-1 gives the whole variable domain GAGVSQSPSNKVTEKGKDVELRCDPISGHTALYWYRQSLGQGLEFLIYFQGNSAPDKSGLPSDRFSAERTGGSVSTLTIQRTQQEDSAVYLCASSPQGRGSGEQFFGPGTRLTVL.

The chain couples TRBV18 to TRBJ1-2; no firm D call. The CDR3 runs to 15 residues. Trimming stripped 2 bases from V and 12 bases from J, with 22 bases between. Per the germline V gene, CDR1 is KGHSH and CDR2 is LQKENI. The CDR3 nucleotides are TGTGCCAGCTCACCAGACGCTCTACTACCACCAAAGGACACCTTC. Translation: CASSPDALLPPKDTF.

The chain is built from TRBV19 and TRBJ2-5, with TRBD1 matching over 7 bases. The germline CDR1 and CDR2 sequences are LNHDA and SQIVND (reference sequence). CDR3 length: 15 amino acids. Trimming cost V 6 bases and J 5 bases; bases outside gene matches: 12. In DNA, the CDR3 is TGTGCCAGTAGCTTCACAGGGGATCGGGTGGAGACCCAGTACTTC. Translating gives CASSFTGDRVETQYF.

The sample holds one count of this clone. The J gene is TRBJ2-1, the V gene TRBV9, with 13 bases lining up with TRBD2. V trimming: 4 bases; J trimming: 9 bases; junction bases outside the gene matches: 4. Germline V lookup: CDR1 SGDLS, CDR2 YYNGEE. This CDR3 region has 14 residues. The CDR3 protein is CASSTGTSGIEQFF. Written as DNA, the CDR3 is TGTGCCAGCAGCACCGGGACTAGCGGGATTGAGCAGTTCTTC.

Only one count was recorded for this clone. J is TRBJ2-3 and V is TRBV3-1 (or the pseudogene TRBV3-2); TRBD2 is a possible D gene (7 bases). Germline V lookup: CDR1 LGHDT, CDR2 YNNKEL (reference sequence). The CDR3 covers 15 residues. The V gene lost 4 bases and the J gene lost 6 bases, with 17 bases spanning the gap. CDR3 in amino acids: CASSRNAGAGDTQYF. Here the CDR3 DNA reads TGTGCCAGCAGCCGGAACGCGGGGGCCGGGGATACGCAGTATTTT.

The V call is TRBV2, the J call TRBJ2-1; 10 bases map to TRBD1. This CDR3 spans 13 amino acids. The V and J ends lost 9 bases and 5 bases, in that order; junction bases with no gene match: 4. Germline V CDR1 and CDR2: SNHLY, FYNNEI. CDR3 DNA sequence: TGTGCCAGGCGGACAGGGGGGAACAATGAGCAGTTCTTC. Translating it yields CARRTGGNNEQFF.

This chain connects TRBV5-1 to TRBJ2-7; possible D gene TRBD1, 5 bases. Trimming took 4 bases from V and 0 from J, leaving 8 bases between them. Per the germline V gene, CDR1 is SGHRS and CDR2 is YFSETQ. The CDR3 runs 13 residues. For the CDR3, the DNA is TGCGCCAGCAGCAGCAGGGTCTCCTACGAGCAGTACTTC. Amino acids: CASSSRVSYEQYF. The full variable domain, in which reference TRBV5-1 and TRBJ2-7 provide the parts outside the CDR3, is KAGVTQTPRYLIKTRGQQVTLSCSPISGHRSVSWYQQTPGQGLQFLFEYFSETQRNKGNFPGRFSGRQFSNSRSEMNVSTLELGDSALYLCASSSRVSYEQYFGPGTRLTVT.

Only a few counts were recorded for this clone. The chain employs TRBV9 and TRBJ1-2; 10 positions agree with TRBD1. Germline V lookup: CDR1 SGDLS, CDR2 YYNGEE. This CDR3 has 15 amino acids. The V and J ends lost 4 bases and 4 bases, in that order; junction bases with no gene match: 7. The CDR3 bases are TGTGCCAGCAGCCTCGAGACAGGGGGCACCTATGGCTACACCTTC. Its protein is CASSLETGGTYGYTF.

CDR3 coding DNA: TGTGCCAGCAGGAGGAACGGGCCAGGGATGGACACCATATATTTT. Residues: CASRRNGPGMDTIYF. This rearrangement joins TRBV6-5 to TRBJ1-3, with D perhaps TRBD1 (5 bases). There are 15 residues in the CDR3. V shed 6 bases and J shed 8 bases, with 20 bases lying between them. Germline CDR1 and CDR2: MNHEY and SVGAGI.

The J gene is TRBJ2-1, the V gene TRBV9, with 10 nucleotides matching TRBD1. The J segment lost 7 bases and the V segment lost 0 bases, leaving 7 bases of the junction unmatched. The CDR3 has 16 residues. Germline CDR1 SGDLS, CDR2 YYNGEE. CDR3: CASSVAGGQGLNEQFF. The CDR3 DNA is TGTGCCAGCAGCGTAGCTGGGGGACAGGGGCTAAATGAGCAGTTCTTC. Filled out from reference TRBV9 and TRBJ2-1, the complete variable domain reads DSGVTQTPKHLITATGQRVTLRCSPRSGDLSVYWYQQSLDQGLQFLIQYYNGEERAKGNILERFSAQQFPDLHSELNLSSLELGDSALYFCASSVAGGQGLNEQFFGPGTRLTVL.

This clone has only one observation. The rearrangement joins TRBV19 to TRBJ2-2; the D gene is possibly TRBD2 (6 bases). V lost 6 bases, J lost 3 bases, and 14 bases lay in between. Germline assignment: CDR1 LNHDA and CDR2 SQIVND (reference sequence). The CDR3 loop spans 15 amino acids. The CDR3 spells CASREGGAYTGELFF. The CDR3 bases are TGTGCCAGTAGGGAAGGCGGGGCTTACACCGGGGAGCTGTTTTTT.

This chain connects TRBV18 to TRBJ1-1; D unresolved. V was shortened by 2 bases and J by 1 base, with 11 bases between the two germline ends. The CDR3 loop spans 15 amino acids. Germline assignment: CDR1 KGHSH and CDR2 LQKENI. The CDR3 DNA follows: TGTGCCAGCTCACCAAATTCGGGTGGGAACACTGAAGCTTTCTTT. Its translation is CASSPNSGGNTEAFF.

The V and J genes are TRBV7-9 and TRBJ2-7, with D possibly TRBD1 on 5 matching bases. Deletions cut 4 bases from V and 2 bases from J, with 18 bases between. CDR1 and CDR2 from the germline V gene are SEHNR and FQNEAQ (reference sequence). The CDR3 is 16 amino acids. This chain's CDR3 is CASSSAGSFLPYEQYF. The CDR3 nucleotides are TGTGCCAGCAGCTCCGCAGGGTCTTTCCTACCCTACGAGCAGTACTTC.